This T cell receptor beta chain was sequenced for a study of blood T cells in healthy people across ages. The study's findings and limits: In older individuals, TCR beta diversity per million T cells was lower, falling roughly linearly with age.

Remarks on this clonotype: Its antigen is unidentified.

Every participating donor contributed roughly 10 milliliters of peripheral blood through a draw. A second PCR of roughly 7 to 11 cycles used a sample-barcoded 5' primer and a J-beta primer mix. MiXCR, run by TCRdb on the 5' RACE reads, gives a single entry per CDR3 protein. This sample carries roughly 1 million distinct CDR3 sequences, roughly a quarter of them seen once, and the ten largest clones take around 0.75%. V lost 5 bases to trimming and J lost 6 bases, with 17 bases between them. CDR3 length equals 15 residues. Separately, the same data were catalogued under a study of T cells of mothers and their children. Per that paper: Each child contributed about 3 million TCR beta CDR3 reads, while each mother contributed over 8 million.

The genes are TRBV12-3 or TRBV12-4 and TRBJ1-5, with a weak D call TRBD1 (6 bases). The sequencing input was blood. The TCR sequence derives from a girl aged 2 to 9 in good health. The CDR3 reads CASSPEQGRAQPQHF. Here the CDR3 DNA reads TGTGCCAGCAGTCCCGAACAGGGTAGAGCTCAGCCCCAGCATTTT.